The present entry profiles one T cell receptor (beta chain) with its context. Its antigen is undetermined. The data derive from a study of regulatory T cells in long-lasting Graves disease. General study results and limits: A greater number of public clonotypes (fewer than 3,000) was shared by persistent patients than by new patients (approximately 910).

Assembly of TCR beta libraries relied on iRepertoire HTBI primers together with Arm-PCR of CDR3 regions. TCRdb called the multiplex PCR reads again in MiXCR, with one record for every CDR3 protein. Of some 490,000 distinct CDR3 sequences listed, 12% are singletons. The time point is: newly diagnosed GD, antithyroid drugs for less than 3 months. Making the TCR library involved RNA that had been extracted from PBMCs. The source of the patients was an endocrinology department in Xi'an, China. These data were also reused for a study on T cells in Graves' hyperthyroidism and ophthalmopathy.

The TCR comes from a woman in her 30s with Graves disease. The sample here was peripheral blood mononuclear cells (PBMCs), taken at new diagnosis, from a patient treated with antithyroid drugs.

CDR3 protein: CGGRIGGELFF. The DNA of the CDR3 is TGTGGCGGGAGAATCGGCGGGGAGCTGTTTTTT. This sequence joins TRBV19 and TRBJ2-2, with 7 positions matching TRBD2. This CDR3 comprises 11 residues. CDR1 LNHDA and CDR2 SQIVND come from the germline V gene (reference sequence).